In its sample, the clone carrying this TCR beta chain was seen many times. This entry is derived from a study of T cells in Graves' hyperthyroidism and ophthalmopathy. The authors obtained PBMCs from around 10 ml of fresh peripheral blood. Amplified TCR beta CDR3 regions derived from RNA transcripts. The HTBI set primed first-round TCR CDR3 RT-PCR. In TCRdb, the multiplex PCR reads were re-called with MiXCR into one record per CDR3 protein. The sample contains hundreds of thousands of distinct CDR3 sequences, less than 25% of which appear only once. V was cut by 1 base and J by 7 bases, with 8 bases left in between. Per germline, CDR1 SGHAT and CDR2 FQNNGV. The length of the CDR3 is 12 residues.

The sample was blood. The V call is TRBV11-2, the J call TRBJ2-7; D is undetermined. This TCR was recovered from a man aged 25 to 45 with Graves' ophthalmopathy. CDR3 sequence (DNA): TGTGCCAGCAGCTTAGGATTGGTGGAGCAGTACTTC. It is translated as CASSLGLVEQYF. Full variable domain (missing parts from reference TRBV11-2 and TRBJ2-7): EAGVAQSPRYKIIEKRQSVAFWCNPISGHATLYWYQQILGQGPKLLIQFQNNGVVDDSQLPKDRFSAERLKGVDSTLKIQPAKLEDSAVYLCASSLGLVEQYFGPGTRLTVT.